The 25 T cell receptor beta chains in this list originate from one sample, sequenced in a study of cytomegalovirus exposure and HLA in healthy donors listed by TCRdb under 2017. The method was the immunoSEQ multiplex PCR assay. For the multiplex PCR, a mixture combining 60 forward primers for TCR Vbeta segments and 13 reverse primers for TCR Jbeta segments was used. TCRdb obtained this table from immuneACCESS and retained in-frame rearrangements with V and J assigned. These tables miss some clones; where compared with another copy, unresolved V genes account for less than half of the shortfall, and the remainder is unexplained. The sample table includes about 190,000 clones. The ten largest clonotypes hold about 6.8% of the sample. Sequenced material: PBMCs. Receptors originate from a man aged 25 to 45 in good health and CMV-seronegative.

This chain links TRBV5-1 with TRBJ1-6; D unresolved. Germline lookup yields CDR1 SGHRS and CDR2 YFSETQ. The CDR3 loop spans 12 amino acids. Trimming removed 0 bases from V and 14 bases from J, with 9 bases in between. In nucleotides, the CDR3 is TGCGCCAGCAGCTTGGATTTTCAAACCCTCCACTTT. It codes for CASSLDFQTLHF.

The chain uses TRBV28 and TRBJ2-5; D is perhaps TRBD1 (6 bases). V gave up 3 bases and J gave up 5 bases, with 13 bases separating them. CDR3 size: 14 residues. Germline loops: CDR1 MDHEN, CDR2 SYDVKM. CDR3 in DNA: TGTGCCAGCAGTTTGGCAGGGGCGAAGGAGACCCAGTACTTC. It is translated as CASSLAGAKETQYF.

The CDR3 DNA is TGTGCCAGCAGCGTAGGGGCGGGAAGCGGAGAGACCCAGTACTTC. Protein: CASSVGAGSGETQYF. The chain has TRBV9 and TRBJ2-5; D possibly corresponds to TRBD2 (6 bases). CDR1 is SGDLS, CDR2 YYNGEE, per germline. Trimming removed 0 bases at V and 4 bases at J, with 13 bases between. The CDR3 has 15 amino acids. Supplemented by reference TRBV9 and TRBJ2-5, the full variable domain reads DSGVTQTPKHLITATGQRVTLRCSPRSGDLSVYWYQQSLDQGLQFLIQYYNGEERAKGNILERFSAQQFPDLHSELNLSSLELGDSALYFCASSVGAGSGETQYFGPGTRLLVL.

A word on this clone: Other DNA sequences in this sample translate to the same CDR3. V is TRBV25-1 and J is TRBJ1-2; TRBD1 might be the D (6 bases). Germline CDR1 and CDR2: MGHDK and SYGVNS. The germline V and J ends were trimmed by 5 bases and 5 bases, with 15 bases remaining between them. This CDR3 region has 14 residues. The CDR3 spells CASSLPGQAYGYTF. CDR3 DNA sequence: TGTGCCAGCAGTCTCCCGGGACAAGCGTATGGCTACACCTTC.

Details on this clone: Other DNA sequences in this specimen translate into the identical CDR3. The V gene is TRBV28, the J gene TRBJ2-7; TRBD2 might be the D (6 bases). Trimming left V 7 bases short and J 2 bases short, with 15 bases between. The germline CDR1 and CDR2 sequences are MDHEN and SYDVKM. The CDR3 contains 14 residues. The CDR3 DNA reads as TGTGCCAGCACCCCCAGTGGAGGGACCTACGAGCAGTACTTC. The encoded protein is CASTPSGGTYEQYF. Filled out from reference TRBV28 and TRBJ2-7, the complete variable domain reads DVKVTQSSRYLVKRTGEKVFLECVQDMDHENMFWYRQDPGLGLRLIYFSYDVKMKEKGDIPEGYSVSREKKERFSLILESASTNQTSMYLCASTPSGGTYEQYFGPGTRLTVT.

The chain employs TRBV5-1 and TRBJ2-7, with 8 bases fitting TRBD1. The V gene's germline CDR1 is SGHRS and CDR2 YFSETQ. The ends lost 5 bases at V and 2 bases at J; junction bases unmatched: 6. The CDR3 sequence is 14 residues long. The CDR3 DNA is TGCGCCAGCAGTAAGGGACAGGTCCCCTACGAGCAGTACTTC. It codes for CASSKGQVPYEQYF. The complete variable domain, with remaining parts taken from reference TRBV5-1 and TRBJ2-7, reads KAGVTQTPRYLIKTRGQQVTLSCSPISGHRSVSWYQQTPGQGLQFLFEYFSETQRNKGNFPGRFSGRQFSNSRSEMNVSTLELGDSALYLCASSKGQVPYEQYFGPGTRLTVT.

The rearrangement uses TRBV7-3 and TRBJ2-1; possible D gene TRBD1, 6 bases. V lost 5 bases and J 9 bases, leaving 20 bases between the germline ends. CDR1 SGHTA and CDR2 FQGTGA come from the germline V gene. The CDR3 spans 15 residues. Here the CDR3 reads CASSPTGLYLTEQFF. The CDR3 bases are TGTGCCAGCAGCCCTACAGGGCTGTACCTCACTGAGCAGTTCTTC.

The chain's CDR3 is CASSPQGKNQPQHF. The CDR3 DNA follows: TGTGCCAGCAGCCCACAGGGGAAGAATCAGCCCCAGCATTTT. This chain uses TRBV7-9 with TRBJ1-5, with 7 bases that match TRBD1. V shed 5 bases, J shed 4 bases, and the junction held 5 bases outside the gene matches. CDR1 is SEHNR and CDR2 is FQNEAQ in the germline V gene (reference sequence). The CDR3 runs 14 residues.

The V and J genes are TRBV5-1 and TRBJ1-5, with TRBD1 matching 9 bases. Unmatched junction bases numbered 6, after V lost 1 base and J lost 7 bases. Germline loops: CDR1 SGHRS, CDR2 YFSETQ. This CDR3 comprises 15 residues. The chain's CDR3 is CASSLMGQGNQPQHF. CDR3 sequence (DNA): TGCGCCAGCAGCTTGATGGGACAGGGTAACCAGCCCCAGCATTTT. Full variable domain (remainder filled in from reference TRBV5-1 and TRBJ1-5): KAGVTQTPRYLIKTRGQQVTLSCSPISGHRSVSWYQQTPGQGLQFLFEYFSETQRNKGNFPGRFSGRQFSNSRSEMNVSTLELGDSALYLCASSLMGQGNQPQHFGDGTRLSIL.

This chain connects TRBV10-3 to TRBJ2-1; D possibly corresponds to TRBD2 (5 bases). Germline loops: CDR1 ENHRY, CDR2 SYGVKD. The CDR3 runs to 16 residues. Trimming took off 3 bases at V and 8 bases at J, with 20 bases between the two ends. As DNA, the CDR3 is TGTGCCATCAGTGATAGGTGGGAGACCCCTTCCGATGAGCAGTTCTTC. Translation gives CAISDRWETPSDEQFF.

This rearrangement joins TRBV11-2 to TRBJ2-7; D not resolved. V was trimmed by 1 base and J by 2 bases, leaving 9 bases between them. The CDR3 runs to 14 residues. Germline CDR1 SGHAT, CDR2 FQNNGV. The CDR3 loop is CASSLVLKPYEQYF. The CDR3 DNA follows: TGTGCCAGCAGCTTAGTACTGAAACCCTACGAGCAGTACTTC.

The CDR3 DNA follows: TGCAGCGTTGTGAGGGGGAGTGTAGACACTGAAGCTTTCTTT. Translation gives CSVVRGSVDTEAFF. The chain couples TRBV29-1 to TRBJ1-1; perhaps TRBD1 as D (6 bases). This CDR3 is built from 14 residues. The V and J ends lost 4 bases and 3 bases respectively, with 15 bases between them. Germline V gene lookup returns CDR1 SQVTM and CDR2 ANQGSEA.

The CDR3 here is CASSLALPHGAQYF. Written as DNA, the CDR3 is TGTGCCAGCAGCTTGGCCTTACCACACGGGGCCCAGTACTTC. The chain combines TRBV5-6 with TRBJ2-5; tentatively, D is TRBD2 (5 bases). The CDR3 covers 14 residues. V lost 0 bases to trimming and J lost 9 bases, with 15 bases between them. Germline V gene lookup returns CDR1 SGHDT and CDR2 YYEEEE.

J is TRBJ2-7 and V is TRBV2, with 9 bases matching TRBD1. After removal of 10 bases from V and 1 base from J, the junction contained 2 bases not matched to a gene. Per the germline V gene, CDR1 is SNHLY and CDR2 is FYNNEI. The CDR3 totals 12 residues. The CDR3 DNA reads TGTGCCATTGGGACAGGGTCCTACGAGCAGTACTTC. As protein: CAIGTGSYEQYF.

The J gene is TRBJ2-1, the V gene TRBV7-8, with D perhaps matching TRBD2 (6 bases). V was shortened by 3 bases and J by 4 bases, with 25 bases between the two germline ends. Germline V gives CDR1 SGHVS, CDR2 FQNEAQ. The CDR3 is 19 amino acids. The CDR3 DNA reads TGTGCCAGCAGCTTTTTTTTCGCCCTAGCGCGAGAGGAATACAATGAGCAGTTCTTC. Its translation: CASSFFFALAREEYNEQFF.

This chain links TRBV10-3 with TRBJ2-3; 9 nucleotides match TRBD1. V lost 4 bases to trimming and J lost 4 bases; unmatched junction nucleotides: 9. Germline CDR1 ENHRY, CDR2 SYGVKD. This CDR3 has 16 residues. The CDR3 nucleotides read TGTGCCATCAGTGGGGAACAGGGGGCGGATGCAGATACGCAGTATTTT. It yields the protein CAISGEQGADADTQYF.

The chain links TRBV10-3 to TRBJ2-7; 13 bases align to TRBD2. The germline CDR1 and CDR2 sequences are ENHRY and SYGVKD. Losses at the gene ends were 4 bases for V and 1 base for J; bases not matched to a gene: 10. The CDR3 runs 18 residues. The CDR3 spells CAISGTGTSGAVSYEQYF. The CDR3 nucleotides read TGTGCCATCAGTGGGACCGGGACTAGCGGGGCGGTTTCCTACGAGCAGTACTTC.

This chain joins TRBV6-1 and TRBJ2-3; 10 nucleotides agree with TRBD2. CDR1 and CDR2 (germline): MNHNS, SASEGT. V was pared by 8 bases and J by 1 base, with 3 bases of the junction left unmatched. This CDR3 contains 14 residues. The CDR3 DNA reads as TGTGCCAGCTCGGGACTAGCGCGCACAGATACGCAGTATTTT. Its protein product is CASSGLARTDTQYF.

The V call is TRBV2, the J call TRBJ1-5; the match to TRBD1 covers 9 bases. The V segment lost 4 bases and the J segment 3 bases; nucleotides outside the gene matches: 4. The germline CDR1 and CDR2 sequences are SNHLY and FYNNEI. There are 15 residues in the CDR3. CDR3 DNA sequence: TGTGCCAGCAGTGGAGGACAGGGGAACAATCAGCCCCAGCATTTT. Its protein is CASSGGQGNNQPQHF. Full variable domain (remainder filled in from reference TRBV2 and TRBJ1-5): EPEVTQTPSHQVTQMGQEVILRCVPISNHLYFYWYRQILGQKVEFLVSFYNNEISEKSEIFDDQFSVERPDGSNFTLKIRSTKLEDSAMYFCASSGGQGNNQPQHFGDGTRLSIL.

The rearrangement uses TRBV18 and TRBJ1-6, with 7 bases matching TRBD1. The ends lost 1 base at V and 7 bases at J; junction bases unmatched: 4. Looked up from germline, CDR1 is KGHSH and CDR2 is LQKENI. This CDR3 region has 15 residues. CDR3 region: CASSPRGTENSPLHF. CDR3 nucleotide sequence: TGTGCCAGCTCACCACGAGGGACAGAGAATTCACCCCTCCACTTT.

The rearrangement uses TRBV6-1 and TRBJ2-3; D is possibly TRBD2 (6 bases). The V and J ends lost 6 bases and 6 bases respectively, with 16 bases between them. Germline lookup yields CDR1 MNHNS and CDR2 SASEGT. The CDR3 loop spans 14 amino acids. CDR3 bases: TGTGCCAGCAGGGAGGGACCCGCATACGATACGCAGTATTTT. Its translation is CASREGPAYDTQYF.

The chain recombines TRBV19 with TRBJ1-4; D possibly corresponds to TRBD1 (5 bases). V lost 5 bases to trimming and J lost 4 bases, with 8 bases between them. Germline CDR1 is LNHDA and CDR2 is SQIVND (reference sequence). This CDR3 is 13 amino acids long. The DNA of the CDR3 is TGTGCCAGTAGTGGGGCCGATAATGAAAAACTGTTTTTT. Its protein product is CASSGADNEKLFF.

The chain is built from TRBV6-5 and TRBJ2-7; the match to TRBD1 covers 10 bases. V lost 0 bases and J lost 5; bases outside the gene matches: 7. CDR1 and CDR2 (germline): MNHEY, SVGAGI. This CDR3 region has 16 residues. The CDR3, as DNA: TGTGCCAGCAGTTACTCCGGGACAGGGGTTTATGACGAGCAGTACTTC. The encoded protein is CASSYSGTGVYDEQYF.

The chain carries TRBV27 and TRBJ2-5; perhaps TRBD1 as D (6 bases). Germline loops: CDR1 MNHEY, CDR2 SMNVEV (reference sequence). CDR3 length: 16 residues. V lost 6 bases, J lost 2 bases, and 19 bases lay in between. CDR3 sequence (DNA): TGTGCCAGCAGCCCCACAGGGTTATGGCTTCAAGAGACCCAGTACTTC. Protein sequence: CASSPTGLWLQETQYF.

The chain combines TRBV5-1 with TRBJ1-2; D is uncertain. The CDR3 sequence is 13 residues long. CDR1 is SGHRS and CDR2 is YFSETQ in the germline V gene. Trimming shortened V by 3 bases and J by 6 bases, and 12 bases separated the two germline ends. CDR3 sequence reads: CASSSGDRNGYTF. Here the CDR3 DNA reads TGCGCCAGCAGCTCGGGAGATCGTAATGGCTACACCTTC.